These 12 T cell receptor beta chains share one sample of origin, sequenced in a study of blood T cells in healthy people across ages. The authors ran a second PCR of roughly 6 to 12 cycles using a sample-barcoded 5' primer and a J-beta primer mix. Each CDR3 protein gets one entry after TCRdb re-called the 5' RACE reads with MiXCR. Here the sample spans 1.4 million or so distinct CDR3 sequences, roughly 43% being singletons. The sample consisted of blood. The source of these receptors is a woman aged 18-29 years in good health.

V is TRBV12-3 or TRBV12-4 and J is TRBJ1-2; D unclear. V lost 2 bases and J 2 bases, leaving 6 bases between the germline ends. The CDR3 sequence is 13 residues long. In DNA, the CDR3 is TGTGCCAGCAGTTTATTACAAAACTATGGCTACACCTTC. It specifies CASSLLQNYGYTF.

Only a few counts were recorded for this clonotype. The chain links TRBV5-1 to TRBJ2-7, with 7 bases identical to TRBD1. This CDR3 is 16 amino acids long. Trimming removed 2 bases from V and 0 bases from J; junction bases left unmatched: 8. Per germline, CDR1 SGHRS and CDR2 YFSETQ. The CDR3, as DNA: TGCGCCAGCAGCTTCTCGGGACAGTACCACTCCTACGAGCAGTACTTC. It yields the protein CASSFSGQYHSYEQYF. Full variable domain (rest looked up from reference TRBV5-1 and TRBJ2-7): KAGVTQTPRYLIKTRGQQVTLSCSPISGHRSVSWYQQTPGQGLQFLFEYFSETQRNKGNFPGRFSGRQFSNSRSEMNVSTLELGDSALYLCASSFSGQYHSYEQYFGPGTRLTVT.

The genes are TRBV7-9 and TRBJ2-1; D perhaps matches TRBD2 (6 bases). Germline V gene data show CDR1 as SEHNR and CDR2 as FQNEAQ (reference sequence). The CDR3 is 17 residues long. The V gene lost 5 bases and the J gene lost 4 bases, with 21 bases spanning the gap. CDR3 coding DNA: TGTGCCAGCAGCCCCCTCTCGGGGGATAGGGAATACAATGAGCAGTTCTTC. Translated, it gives CASSPLSGDREYNEQFF. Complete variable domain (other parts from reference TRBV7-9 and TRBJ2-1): DTGVSQNPRHKITKRGQNVTFRCDPISEHNRLYWYRQTLGQGPEFLTYFQNEAQLEKSRLLSDRFSAERPKGSFSTLEIQRTEQGDSAMYLCASSPLSGDREYNEQFFGPGTRLTVL.

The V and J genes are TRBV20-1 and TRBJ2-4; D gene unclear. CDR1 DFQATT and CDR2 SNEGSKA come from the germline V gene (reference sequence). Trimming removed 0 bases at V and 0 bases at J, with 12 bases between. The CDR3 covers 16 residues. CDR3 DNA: TGCAGTGCTAGAGATCCATTCCCTTTAGCCAAAAACATTCAGTACTTC. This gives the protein CSARDPFPLAKNIQYF.

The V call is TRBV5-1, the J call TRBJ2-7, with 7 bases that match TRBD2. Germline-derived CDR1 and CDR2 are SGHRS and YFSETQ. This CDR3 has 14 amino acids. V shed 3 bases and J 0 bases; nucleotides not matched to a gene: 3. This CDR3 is CASSSASGSYEQYF. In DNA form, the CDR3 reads TGCGCCAGCAGCTCGGCTAGCGGCTCCTACGAGCAGTACTTC.

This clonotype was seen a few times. The CDR3 DNA reads as TGTGCCAGCAGTTACATTGGGAACACTGAAGCTTTCTTT. It specifies CASSYIGNTEAFF. The chain recombines TRBV6-5 with TRBJ1-1; D gene uncertain. CDR3 length: 13 amino acids. Trimming removed 2 bases from V and 1 base from J, with 5 bases in between. Germline values: CDR1 MNHEY, CDR2 SVGAGI.

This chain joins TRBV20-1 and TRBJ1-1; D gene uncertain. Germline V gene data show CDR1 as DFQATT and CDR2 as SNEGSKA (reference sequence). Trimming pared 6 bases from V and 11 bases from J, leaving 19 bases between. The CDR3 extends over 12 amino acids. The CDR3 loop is CSAVGPFVYAFF. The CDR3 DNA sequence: TGCAGTGCGGTCGGACCATTTGTGTATGCTTTCTTT.

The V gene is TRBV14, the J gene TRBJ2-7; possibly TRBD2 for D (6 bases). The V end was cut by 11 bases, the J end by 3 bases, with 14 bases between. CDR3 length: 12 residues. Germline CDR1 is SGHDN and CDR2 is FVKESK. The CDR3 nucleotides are TGTGCCTCGGCGGGGCTGAACTACGAGCAGTACTTC. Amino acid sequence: CASAGLNYEQYF.

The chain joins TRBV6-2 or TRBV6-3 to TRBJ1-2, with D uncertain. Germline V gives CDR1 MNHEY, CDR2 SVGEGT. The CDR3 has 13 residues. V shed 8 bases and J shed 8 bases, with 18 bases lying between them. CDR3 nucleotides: TGTGCCAGCTCTCTCGTGGATGGCGGCGGCTACACCTTC. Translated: CASSLVDGGGYTF.

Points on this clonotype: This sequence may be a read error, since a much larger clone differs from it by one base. The CDR3 DNA reads as TGTGCCATCAGTTACGGGTACAATGAGCAGTACTTC. Translation: CAISYGYNEQYF. This chain connects TRBV10-3 to TRBJ2-5, with no clear D. V was shortened by 5 bases and J by 11 bases, with 15 bases between the two germline ends. The germline V gene has CDR1 ENHRY and CDR2 SYGVKD. CDR3 size: 12 residues.

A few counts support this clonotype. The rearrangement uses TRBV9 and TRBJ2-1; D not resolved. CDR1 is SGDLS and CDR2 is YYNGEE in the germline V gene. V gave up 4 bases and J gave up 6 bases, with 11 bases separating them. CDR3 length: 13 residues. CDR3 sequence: CASSPPDINEQFF. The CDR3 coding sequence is TGTGCCAGCAGCCCCCCCGACATCAATGAGCAGTTCTTC.

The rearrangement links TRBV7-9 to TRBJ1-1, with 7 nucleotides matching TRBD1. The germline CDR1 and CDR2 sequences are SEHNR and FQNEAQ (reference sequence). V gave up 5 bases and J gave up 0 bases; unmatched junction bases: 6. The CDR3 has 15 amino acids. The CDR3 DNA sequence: TGTGCCAGCAGCCGGGGACAGACCCTGAACACTGAAGCTTTCTTT. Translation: CASSRGQTLNTEAFF.